Detailed here is one T cell receptor beta chain. Its target is not known. The V and J ends lost 4 bases and 13 bases respectively, with 18 bases between them. Germline CDR1 and CDR2: SGHRS and YFSETQ. The CDR3 contains 14 residues. The data were taken from a study of cytomegalovirus exposure and HLA in healthy donors. Background on the study: Approximately 200 million T cells yielded 100 million or so unique TCR beta sequences in earlier analysis.

The PCR was carried out with 60 Vbeta primers and 13 Jbeta primers. Data came from immunoSEQ multiplex PCR; TCRdb stores just in-frame clones and leaves some out. The sample holds 100,000 to 150,000 clones. Study findings and constraints: TCR beta chain V- and J-gene trimming was linked, in a later analysis, to a missense variant in DCLRE1C.

Sequencing used PBMCs. This receptor was taken from a man aged 18 to 30 in good health and CMV-seronegative. This sequence joins TRBV5-1 and TRBJ1-6; weak D call: TRBD1 (5 bases). CDR3 coding DNA: TGCGCCAGCAGCACGGGGGATGACCTGATCCCCCTCCACTTT. Its protein product is CASSTGDDLIPLHF.